This T cell receptor (beta chain) appears in the sequencing data of a study of OX40 agonist ivuxolimab in advanced cancers. Overall study: Administration of intravenous ivuxolimab to patients occurred every 2 weeks at 0.01 to 10 mg/kg. There were three patients with partial responses, one having hepatocellular carcinoma and two cutaneous melanoma. Patients undergoing dose escalation presented with hepatocellular carcinoma, melanoma, renal cell or head and neck cancer. Study results and caveats: At doses 0.1 to 3.0 mg/kg, CD4+ and CD8+ clones expanded.

Libraries were prepared by immunoSEQ multiplex PCR; TCRdb keeps only in-frame clonotypes and omits some of them. The table lists tens of thousands of clones, around 77% of them singletons. Of note for this clone: The antigen is unknown.

Germline V lookup: CDR1 MNHEY, CDR2 SMNVEV (reference sequence). Deletions cut 2 bases from V and 0 bases from J, with 10 bases between. This CDR3 contains 15 residues. The rearrangement links TRBV27 to TRBJ1-1, with D uncertain. This material consisted of CD4+ or CD8+ T cells sorted from blood, taken in a trial of the OX40 agonist ivuxolimab. This receptor was identified in an adult with an advanced solid tumor such as melanoma, head and neck, liver or kidney cancer. The CDR3 is CASSLGLRMNTEAFF. CDR3 bases: TGTGCCAGCAGTTTAGGACTGAGAATGAACACTGAAGCTTTCTTT.